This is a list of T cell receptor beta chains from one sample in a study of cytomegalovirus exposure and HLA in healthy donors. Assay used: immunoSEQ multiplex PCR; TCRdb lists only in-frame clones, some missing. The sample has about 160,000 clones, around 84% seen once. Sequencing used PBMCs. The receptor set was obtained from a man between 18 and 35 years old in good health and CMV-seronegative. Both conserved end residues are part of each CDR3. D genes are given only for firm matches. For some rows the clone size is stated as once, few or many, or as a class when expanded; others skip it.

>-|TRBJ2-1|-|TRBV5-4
CASSSPGDSPYNEQFF
TGTGCCAGCAGCTCCCCGGGGGACTCCCCCTACAATGAGCAGTTCTTC
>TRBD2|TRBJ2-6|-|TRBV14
CASSQERGGPGANVLTF
TGTGCCAGCAGCCAAGAACGGGGGGGCCCCGGGGCCAACGTTCTGACTTTC
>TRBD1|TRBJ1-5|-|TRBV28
CASSPIEGAGMNQPQHF
TGTGCCAGCAGTCCCATCGAGGGGGCGGGGATGAATCAGCCCCAGCATTTT
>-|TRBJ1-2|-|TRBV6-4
CASSPTGQDGYTF
TGTGCCAGCAGTCCGACAGGCCAGGATGGCTACACCTTC
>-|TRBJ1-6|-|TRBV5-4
CASSLPSDNSPLHF
TGTGCCAGCAGCTTGCCCAGTGATAATTCACCCCTCCACTTT
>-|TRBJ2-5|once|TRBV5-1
CASSLMTDQETQYF
TGCGCCAGCAGCCTAATGACAGACCAAGAGACCCAGTACTTC
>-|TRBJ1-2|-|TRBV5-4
CASSFIQPRGDGYTF
TGTGCCAGCAGCTTCATTCAGCCGCGGGGGGATGGCTACACCTTC
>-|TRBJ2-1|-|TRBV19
CASSIDSSEYNEQFF
TGTGCCAGTAGTATAGACTCTAGCGAGTACAATGAGCAGTTCTTC
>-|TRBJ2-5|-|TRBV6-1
CASSGGQFETQYF
TGTGCCAGCAGTGGGGGGCAGTTCGAGACCCAGTACTTC
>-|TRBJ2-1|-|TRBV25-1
CASSEYRLNEQFF
TGTGCCAGCAGTGAATATAGACTCAATGAGCAGTTCTTC
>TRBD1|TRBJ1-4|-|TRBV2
CASILQGKNEKLFF
TGTGCCAGCATCTTACAGGGGAAGAATGAAAAACTGTTTTTT
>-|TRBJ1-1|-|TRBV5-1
CASLEGTNTEAFF
TGCGCCAGCTTGGAGGGCACGAACACTGAAGCTTTCTTT
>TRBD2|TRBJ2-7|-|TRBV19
CASRSRGAYEQYF
TGTGCCAGTAGATCGCGGGGGGCCTACGAGCAGTACTTC
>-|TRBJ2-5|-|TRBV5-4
CASLMAARGIETQYF
TGTGCCAGCCTCATGGCGGCCCGGGGAATAGAGACCCAGTACTTC
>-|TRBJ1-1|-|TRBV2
CASYRASNTEAFF
TGTGCCAGTTACAGAGCTTCGAACACTGAAGCTTTCTTT
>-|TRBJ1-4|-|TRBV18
CASSFVGGDEKLFF
TGTGCCAGCTCATTCGTGGGGGGAGATGAAAAACTGTTTTTT
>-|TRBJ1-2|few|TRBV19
CASTKETGFNYGYTF
TGTGCCAGTACCAAGGAGACAGGCTTTAACTATGGCTACACCTTC
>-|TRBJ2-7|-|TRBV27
CASSPGRGSYEQYF
TGTGCCAGCAGTCCGGGGCGGGGCTCCTACGAGCAGTACTTC
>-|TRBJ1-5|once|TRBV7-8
CASSFLGSGANQPQHF
TGTGCCAGCAGCTTTCTAGGGAGCGGCGCCAATCAGCCCCAGCATTTT
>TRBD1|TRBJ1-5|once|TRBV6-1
CASSDDTEGTGIYSNQPQHF
TGTGCCAGCAGTGACGACACGGAAGGGACAGGGATTTATAGCAATCAGCCCCAGCATTTT
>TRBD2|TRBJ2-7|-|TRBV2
CASTLERGGYEQYF
TGTGCCAGCACACTCGAGCGGGGGGGCTACGAGCAGTACTTC
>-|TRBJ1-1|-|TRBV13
CASSLRGKAMNTEAFF
TGTGCCAGCAGCTTAAGAGGGAAAGCAATGAACACTGAAGCTTTCTTT
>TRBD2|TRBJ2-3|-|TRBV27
CASSLSGGGATDTQYF
TGTGCCAGCAGTTTATCGGGCGGGGGAGCCACAGATACGCAGTATTTT
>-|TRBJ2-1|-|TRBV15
CATGRGGSYNEQFF
TGTGCCACCGGTCGCGGCGGCTCCTACAATGAGCAGTTCTTC
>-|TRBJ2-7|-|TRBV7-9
CASSPGTGVYEQYF
TGTGCCAGCAGCCCCGGGACGGGAGTCTACGAGCAGTACTTC
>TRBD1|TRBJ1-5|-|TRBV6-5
CASSFGQGSNQPQHF
TGTGCCAGCAGCTTCGGACAGGGAAGCAATCAGCCCCAGCATTTT
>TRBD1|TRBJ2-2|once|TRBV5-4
CASSRGPGELFF
TGTGCCAGCAGCAGGGGGCCCGGGGAGCTGTTTTTT
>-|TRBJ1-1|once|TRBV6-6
CASSFPGVAEAFF
TGTGCCAGCAGTTTTCCGGGGGTCGCTGAAGCTTTCTTT
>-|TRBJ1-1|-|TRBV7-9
CSSSPVMNTEAFF
TGTTCCAGCAGCCCAGTAATGAACACTGAAGCTTTCTTT
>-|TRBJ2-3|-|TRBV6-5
CASSYSTQRADTQYF
TGTGCCAGCAGTTATTCCACCCAGAGAGCGGATACGCAGTATTTT
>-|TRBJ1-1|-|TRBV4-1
CASSQDRGGRGTEAFF
TGCGCCAGCAGCCAAGATCGAGGGGGAAGGGGCACTGAAGCTTTCTTT
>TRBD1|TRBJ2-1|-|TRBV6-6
CASTYRAGGNEQFF
TGTGCCAGCACTTATCGGGCAGGGGGCAATGAGCAGTTCTTC
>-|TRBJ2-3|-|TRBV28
CASRTDGDTQYF
TGTGCCAGCAGGACAGATGGAGATACGCAGTATTTT
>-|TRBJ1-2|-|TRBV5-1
CASSLSDGLNYGYTF
TGCGCCAGCAGCTTGTCTGACGGACTTAACTATGGCTACACCTTC
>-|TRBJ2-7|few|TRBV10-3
CAISDGGFSGYEQYF
TGTGCCATCAGTGATGGTGGGTTCTCGGGGTACGAGCAGTACTTC
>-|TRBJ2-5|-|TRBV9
CASSAVPDSQLETQYF
TGTGCCAGCAGCGCCGTACCCGACAGCCAACTTGAGACCCAGTACTTC
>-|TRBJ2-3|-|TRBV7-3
CASSLGWGDPKTDTQYF
TGTGCCAGCAGCTTAGGGTGGGGGGACCCGAAGACAGATACGCAGTATTTT
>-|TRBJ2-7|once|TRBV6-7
CASSYGEGVVSYEQYF
TGTGCCAGCAGTTACGGGGAAGGGGTCGTCTCCTACGAGCAGTACTTC
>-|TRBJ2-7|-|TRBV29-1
CSVVTSYEQYF
TGCAGCGTTGTAACAAGCTACGAGCAGTACTTC
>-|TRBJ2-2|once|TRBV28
CATTGTPNTGELFF
TGTGCCACCACCGGGACTCCGAACACCGGGGAGCTGTTTTTT
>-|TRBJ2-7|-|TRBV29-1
CSVEVYGLEQYF
TGCAGCGTTGAGGTTTACGGTCTCGAGCAGTACTTC
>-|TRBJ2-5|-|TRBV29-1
CSARAGVAETQYF
TGCAGCGCTCGAGCAGGGGTCGCAGAGACCCAGTACTTC
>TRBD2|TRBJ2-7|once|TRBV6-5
CASSPSSGRAYEQYF
TGTGCCAGCAGTCCTTCTAGCGGGAGAGCCTACGAGCAGTACTTC
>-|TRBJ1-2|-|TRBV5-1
CASALGRVDYGYTF
TGCGCCAGCGCATTGGGTCGGGTGGACTATGGCTACACCTTC
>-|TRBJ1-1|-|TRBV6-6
CASSYHRTSGVAFF
TGTGCCAGCAGTTACCACCGGACCTCGGGGGTGGCTTTCTTT
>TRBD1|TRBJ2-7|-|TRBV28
CASRRTGTHEQYF
TGTGCCAGCAGGCGGACAGGGACCCACGAGCAGTACTTC
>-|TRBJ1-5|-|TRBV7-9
CASSLWGDPDQPQHF
TGTGCCAGCAGCTTATGGGGGGACCCAGATCAGCCCCAGCATTTT
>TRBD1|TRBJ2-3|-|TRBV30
CAWSRGDSQGTDTQYF
TGTGCCTGGAGTCGAGGGGACAGCCAAGGCACAGATACGCAGTATTTT
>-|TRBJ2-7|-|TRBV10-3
CAISPSGQLYEQYF
TGTGCCATCAGTCCAAGCGGACAGCTCTACGAGCAGTACTTC
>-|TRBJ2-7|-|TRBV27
CASSFFGGVDEQYF
TGTGCCAGCAGTTTCTTCGGGGGAGTGGACGAGCAGTACTTC